This TCR beta chain emerged from a study of vaccination effects on CD4 cells after COVID-19. The method was immunoSEQ multiplex PCR; TCRdb's version includes in-frame clones alone and lacks a portion of them. This table holds around 56,000 clones, about three quarters found once. In this sample, this clone turned up a few times. The antigen is unknown. Cells that had been cultured for 10 days were the source of isolated CD4+ T cells. The sequence derives from a human donor who received a COVID-19 vaccine. The sample consisted of CD4+ T cells from PBMCs cultured without peptide, taken before COVID-19 vaccination.

This CDR3 is CASSLDGGIRGYTF. CDR3 bases: TGTGCCAGCAGCTTAGACGGGGGTATCCGGGGCTACACCTTC. The chain links TRBV7-2 to TRBJ1-2; D perhaps matches TRBD1 (5 bases). This CDR3 has 14 amino acids. V lost 1 base to trimming and J lost 8 bases, with 14 bases between them. Looked up from germline, CDR1 is SGHTA and CDR2 is FQGNSA. Using reference TRBV7-2 and TRBJ1-2 for the parts outside the CDR3, the full variable domain is GAGVSQSPSNKVTEKGKDVELRCDPISGHTALYWYRQSLGQGLEFLIYFQGNSAPDKSGLPSDRFSAERTGGSVSTLTIQRTQQEDSAVYLCASSLDGGIRGYTFGSGTRLTVV.